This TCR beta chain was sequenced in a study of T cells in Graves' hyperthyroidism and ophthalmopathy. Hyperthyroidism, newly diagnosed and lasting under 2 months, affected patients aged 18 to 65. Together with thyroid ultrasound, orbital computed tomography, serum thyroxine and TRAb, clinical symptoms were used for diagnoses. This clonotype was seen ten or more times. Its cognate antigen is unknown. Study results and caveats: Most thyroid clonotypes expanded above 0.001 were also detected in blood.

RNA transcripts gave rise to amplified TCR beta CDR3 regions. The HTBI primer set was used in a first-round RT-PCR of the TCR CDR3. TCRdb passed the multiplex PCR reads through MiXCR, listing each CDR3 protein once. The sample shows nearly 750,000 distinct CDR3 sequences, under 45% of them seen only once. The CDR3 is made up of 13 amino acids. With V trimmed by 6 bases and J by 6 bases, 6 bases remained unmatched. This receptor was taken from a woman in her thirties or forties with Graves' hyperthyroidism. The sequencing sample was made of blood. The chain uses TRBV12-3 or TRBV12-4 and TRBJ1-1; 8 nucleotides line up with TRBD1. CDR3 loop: CASSPDRGAEAFF. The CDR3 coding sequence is TGTGCCAGCAGCCCTGACAGGGGAGCTGAAGCTTTCTTT.